The rows below give T cell receptor beta chains drawn from one sample of a study of shared clonotypes between healthy human individuals. Using immunoSEQ multiplex PCR, the repertoire was profiled, and TCRdb retains in-frame clones only, with some absent. The sample includes over 2 million clones, about 95% of them seen just once. Sample: naive CD4+ T cells sorted from blood. The receptors stem from a man aged 18 to 29 in good health. The CDR3 runs from the conserved cysteine through the conserved F or W. The D gene is left open where the match is weak. Not all rows give a size; the values are once, few, many and, for expanded clones, a class.

abundance,d_gene,v_gene,j_gene,CDR3nt,CDR3aa
-,-,TRBV10-1,TRBJ2-3,TGCGCCAGCAGTTTGGGACCCACAGATACGCAGTATTTT,CASSLGPTDTQYF
once,-,TRBV30,TRBJ1-1,TGTGCCTGTGCGGGAGGACAGAAGAACACTGAAGCTTTCTTT,CACAGGQKNTEAFF
-,TRBD2,TRBV6-5,TRBJ2-7,TGTGCCAGCAGGCCCGGACTAGCGTCAACCTACGAGCAGTACTTC,CASRPGLASTYEQYF
-,-,TRBV6-1,TRBJ1-1,TGTGCCAGCAGTTCCATAGGTGCAGGCACTGAAGCTTTCTTT,CASSSIGAGTEAFF
-,TRBD1,TRBV5-4,TRBJ2-7,TGTGCCAGCAGCTCCGGGACAGCCTCCTACGAGCAGTACTTC,CASSSGTASYEQYF
-,-,TRBV6-1,TRBJ1-1,TGTGCCAGCAGTGCGGAGAGATGGAACACTGAAGCTTTCTTT,CASSAERWNTEAFF
-,TRBD1,TRBV9,TRBJ2-3,TGTGCCAGCAGCGCCGGACAGGGAGTGGGGACAGATACGCAGTATTTT,CASSAGQGVGTDTQYF
-,-,TRBV5-3,TRBJ1-2,TGTGCCAGAAGCCCCGACTCGGGCGGGACTAACTATGGCTACACCTTC,CARSPDSGGTNYGYTF
-,-,TRBV5-4,TRBJ2-6,TGTGCCAGCAGCTTGGCGGTGTCTTACTCTGGGGCCAACGTCCTGACTTTC,CASSLAVSYSGANVLTF
-,TRBD1,TRBV11-2,TRBJ1-5,TGTGCCAGCAGCGAGGACAGGGAGGGGTTGAGGCCCCAGCATTTT,CASSEDREGLRPQHF
once,-,TRBV30,TRBJ2-7,TGTGCCTGGAGTGAATTAGTGAACGAGCAGTACTTC,CAWSELVNEQYF
-,-,TRBV5-1,TRBJ2-7,TGCGCCAGCAGCGCCACTTCCAGGCACGAGCAGTACTTC,CASSATSRHEQYF
-,-,TRBV30,TRBJ2-4,TGTGCCTGGAGTTCCCCCGGAGGAGGGAAAAACATTCAGTACTTC,CAWSSPGGGKNIQYF
-,-,TRBV5-8,TRBJ1-4,TGTGCCAGCAGCTTGGGGGTCGGCGAAAATGAAAAACTGTTTTTT,CASSLGVGENEKLFF
-,TRBD1,TRBV10-3,TRBJ1-1,TGTGCCATCAGTGAAGACAGGGGGCTCGGGGGCACTGAAGCTTTCTTT,CAISEDRGLGGTEAFF
-,-,TRBV6-1,TRBJ2-3,TGTGCCAGCAGTGAAGGGCCCGAGAGGGATACGCAGTATTTT,CASSEGPERDTQYF
-,TRBD2,TRBV2,TRBJ2-2,TGTGCCAGCAGCCTTGGGCTAGCGGGTAACACCGGGGAGCTGTTTTTT,CASSLGLAGNTGELFF
-,-,TRBV11-2,TRBJ2-5,TGTGCCAGCAGCTTACATTTAAGGGGGGCCGCCCAAGAGACCCAGTACTTC,CASSLHLRGAAQETQYF
once,-,TRBV11-3,TRBJ2-5,TGTGCCAGCAGCGGGCAAGACGAGACCCAGTACTTC,CASSGQDETQYF
-,TRBD1,TRBV7-9,TRBJ1-2,TGTGCCAGCAGCTTGAGTTTCCCCGGGACAGGGGGTGGCTACACCTTC,CASSLSFPGTGGGYTF
-,TRBD1,TRBV6-5,TRBJ2-7,TGTGCCAGCAGTTACGGGACAGGGGCCATCTACGAGCAGTACTTC,CASSYGTGAIYEQYF
-,TRBD1,TRBV25-1,TRBJ1-1,TGTGCCAGCAGCGATGGACAGGTTTCGAACACTGAAGCTTTCTTT,CASSDGQVSNTEAFF
-,-,TRBV28,TRBJ2-6,TGTGCCAGCGGGCTCCTCTCTGGGGCCAACGTCCTGACTTTC,CASGLLSGANVLTF
-,-,TRBV28,TRBJ1-2,TGTGCCAGCTCCGGGACTGACAACTATGGCTACACCTTC,CASSGTDNYGYTF
-,-,TRBV15,TRBJ2-7,TGTGCCACCAGCAGAGGAGGGGTGGACTACGAGCAGTACTTC,CATSRGGVDYEQYF
-,-,TRBV5-1,TRBJ2-5,TGCGCCAGCAGCTTGGGACTTCAAGAGACCCAGTACTTC,CASSLGLQETQYF
-,-,TRBV19,TRBJ1-5,TGTGCCAGTATTTCGACAGACACGCTTAATCAGCCCCAGCATTTT,CASISTDTLNQPQHF
-,-,TRBV6-1,TRBJ1-6,TGTGCCAGCAGTGACAGGGAGGGTTCACCCCTCCACTTT,CASSDREGSPLHF
-,TRBD2,TRBV6-1,TRBJ2-1,TGTGCCAGCAGTGAGGGACTAGCGGGCTCCATCCATGAGCAGTTCTTC,CASSEGLAGSIHEQFF
-,TRBD1,TRBV2,TRBJ2-5,TGTGCCAGCAGTGTAGGGGGCGTCGGGGAGACCCAGTACTTC,CASSVGGVGETQYF
-,-,TRBV5-8,TRBJ1-1,TGTGCCAGCAGCTCAGGCAGGGGAGGCCACACTGAAGCTTTCTTT,CASSSGRGGHTEAFF
-,-,TRBV27,TRBJ2-7,TGTGCCAGCAGTTTAGCCATTGGTAGCTCCTACGAGCAGTACTTC,CASSLAIGSSYEQYF
-,TRBD2,TRBV5-1,TRBJ2-5,TGCGCCAGCAGCATGTTTTCCCTAGCGGGAGAAGAGACCCAGTACTTC,CASSMFSLAGEETQYF
once,-,TRBV4-2,TRBJ2-1,TGTGCCAGCAGCTTCGAGAATGAGCAGTTCTTC,CASSFENEQFF
-,-,TRBV4-1,TRBJ2-7,TGCGCCAGCAGCCAGGTCGGGGGACGCGAGCAGTACTTC,CASSQVGGREQYF
-,-,TRBV7-9,TRBJ1-6,TGTGCCAGCAGCCCGGACGGGTATAATTCACCCCTCCACTTT,CASSPDGYNSPLHF
-,TRBD2,TRBV7-2,TRBJ2-7,TGTGCCAGCAGCGCCGGACTAGTCTACGAGCAGTACTTC,CASSAGLVYEQYF
-,TRBD1,TRBV5-1,TRBJ2-7,TGCGCCAGCAGCCAACTCCCGGGACAGGGCTACGAGCAGTACTTC,CASSQLPGQGYEQYF
once,-,TRBV14,TRBJ1-5,TGTGCCAGCAGCCAAGAGGGGCAATACAATCAGCCCCAGCATTTT,CASSQEGQYNQPQHF
-,-,TRBV5-8,TRBJ2-7,TGTGCCAGCACCGTCTCCTACGAGCAGTACTTC,CASTVSYEQYF
-,TRBD1,TRBV9,TRBJ1-2,TGTGCCAGCAGCGTAGGGTATGGACAGGGCGGTGGCTACACCTTC,CASSVGYGQGGGYTF
-,TRBD1,TRBV6-1,TRBJ1-2,TGTGCCAGCAGTGAGACAGGGCGAGCTAACTATGGCTACACCTTC,CASSETGRANYGYTF
-,TRBD2,TRBV6-5,TRBJ2-1,TGTGCCAGCAATGCTGGCGGGAGTGGGAATGAGCAGTTCTTC,CASNAGGSGNEQFF
-,-,TRBV5-1,TRBJ1-1,TGCGCCAGCAGCCAGGGAGGGTTCACTGAAGCTTTCTTT,CASSQGGFTEAFF
-,-,TRBV7-9,TRBJ2-5,TGTGCCAGCAGCCTAACTTACCCCCGGGGGGAGACCCAGTACTTC,CASSLTYPRGETQYF
-,TRBD2,TRBV7-9,TRBJ2-7,TGTGCCAGCAGCGCACCCCCCGGACTAGCGGGACTAGGCGAGCAGTACTTC,CASSAPPGLAGLGEQYF
-,-,TRBV4-1,TRBJ2-7,TGCGCCAGCAGCCAAGATAGGGCAGGGTCCCCCTACGAGCAGTACTTC,CASSQDRAGSPYEQYF
-,-,TRBV4-1,TRBJ2-3,TGCGCCAGCAGGTCCCAACTAGGAACTAACACAGATACGCAGTATTTT,CASRSQLGTNTDTQYF
-,-,TRBV6-4,TRBJ1-1,TGTGCCAGCAGTGACGGCCAAACTGAAGCTTTCTTT,CASSDGQTEAFF
-,-,TRBV5-4,TRBJ2-7,TGTGCCAGCAGCTTGTCTGCGCACCTCGCGGAGGAGCAGTACTTC,CASSLSAHLAEEQYF
-,TRBD2,TRBV30,TRBJ2-7,TGTGCCTGGAGTTATAGCGGGGTCTATGGTCACGAGCAGTACTTC,CAWSYSGVYGHEQYF
-,-,TRBV5-1,TRBJ2-7,TGCGCCAGCAGCTTGGCCGGTGGAACAGGGATTCGTTTAACCTACGAGCAGTACTTC,CASSLAGGTGIRLTYEQYF
-,-,TRBV11-2,TRBJ2-6,TGTGCCAGCAGCTTAACCCTGGACGCCACTGGGGCCAACGTCCTGACTTTC,CASSLTLDATGANVLTF
-,TRBD1,TRBV9,TRBJ2-2,TGTGCCAGCAGCCTTCGTCCCGGGACAGGGACGAGCACCGGGGAGCTGTTTTTT,CASSLRPGTGTSTGELFF
-,-,TRBV10-3,TRBJ1-1,TGTGCCATCAGTGGCGGGAGGGGGGCGAACACTGAAGCTTTCTTT,CAISGGRGANTEAFF